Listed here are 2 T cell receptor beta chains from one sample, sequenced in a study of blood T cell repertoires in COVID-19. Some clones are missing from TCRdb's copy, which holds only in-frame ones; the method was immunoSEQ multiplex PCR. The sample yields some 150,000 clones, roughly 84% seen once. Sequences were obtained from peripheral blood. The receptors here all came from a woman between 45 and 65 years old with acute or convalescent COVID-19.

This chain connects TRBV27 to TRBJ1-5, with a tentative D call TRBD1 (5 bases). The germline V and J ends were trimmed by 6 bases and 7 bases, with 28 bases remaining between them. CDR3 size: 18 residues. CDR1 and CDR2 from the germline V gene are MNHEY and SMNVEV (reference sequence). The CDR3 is CASRPLSPDRIVRQPQHF. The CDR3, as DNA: TGTGCCAGCAGACCATTGTCCCCTGACAGAATCGTCAGGCAGCCCCAGCATTTT.

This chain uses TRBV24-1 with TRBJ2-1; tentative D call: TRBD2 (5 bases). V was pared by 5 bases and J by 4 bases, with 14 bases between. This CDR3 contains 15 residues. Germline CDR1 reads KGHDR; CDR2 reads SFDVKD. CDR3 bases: TGTGCCACCAGTGTTTCGGGGATCGAATACAATGAGCAGTTCTTC. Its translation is CATSVSGIEYNEQFF.